This T cell receptor beta chain was sequenced in a study of blood T cell repertoires in COVID-19. This CDR3 contains 16 residues. CDR1 is SGHRS and CDR2 is YFSETQ in the germline V gene. Trimming cost V 4 bases and J 0 bases; bases outside gene matches: 7. The repertoire was sequenced with immunoSEQ multiplex PCR; TCRdb's copy has only in-frame clones and lacks some. The sample consists of fewer than 350,000 clones, around 87% of them appearing once. Sequencing input: peripheral blood. The chain combines TRBV5-1 with TRBJ2-1, with 7 bases fitting TRBD2. The clonotype comes from a woman between 45 and 60 years old who had recovered from COVID-19. The CDR3 nucleotides read TGCGCCAGCAGCCGGGAGACTAGCCCCTCCTACAATGAGCAGTTCTTC. Translated, it gives CASSRETSPSYNEQFF.